These 23 T cell receptor beta chains were sequenced from one sample in a study of vaccination effects on CD4 cells after COVID-19. Culture lasted under 13 days before CD4+ T cell isolation. Of the BNT162b2 and mRNA-1273 vaccines, participants received two doses of one or the other. Here immunoSEQ multiplex PCR was the method, and the copy in TCRdb shows in-frame clones only, minus some. Among 42,000 or so clones, around 70% were seen once, and the ten largest hold roughly 9.7%. For these receptors, no antigen is known. The sample was CD4+ T cells from PBMCs cultured without peptide, taken after COVID-19 vaccination. These receptors originate from a human donor who received a COVID-19 vaccine.

The rearrangement uses TRBV5-1 and TRBJ2-1; 10 positions agree with TRBD2. The ends lost 1 base at V and 4 bases at J; junction bases unmatched: 5. Germline CDR1 is SGHRS and CDR2 is YFSETQ. CDR3 length: 16 amino acids. CDR3 sequence reads: CASSLFSGGPYNEQFF. DNA for the CDR3: TGCGCCAGCAGCTTGTTTAGCGGGGGGCCTTACAATGAGCAGTTCTTC. Full variable domain (remainder filled in from reference TRBV5-1 and TRBJ2-1): KAGVTQTPRYLIKTRGQQVTLSCSPISGHRSVSWYQQTPGQGLQFLFEYFSETQRNKGNFPGRFSGRQFSNSRSEMNVSTLELGDSALYLCASSLFSGGPYNEQFFGPGTRLTVL.

The chain couples TRBV7-2 to TRBJ2-1; TRBD1 agrees at 9 bases. V trimming: 2 bases; J trimming: 2 bases; junction bases outside the gene matches: 4. Germline V gene sequence: CDR1 SGHTA, CDR2 FQGNSA. This CDR3 is built from 16 residues. The CDR3 spells CASSLRTGDPYNEQFF. CDR3 sequence (DNA): TGTGCCAGCAGCTTACGGACAGGGGATCCCTACAATGAGCAGTTCTTC.

The chain employs TRBV5-1 and TRBJ2-1; no clear D. There are 13 residues in the CDR3. From germline, CDR1 is SGHRS and CDR2 YFSETQ. The V and J ends lost 1 base and 6 bases respectively, with 8 bases between them. DNA of the CDR3: TGCGCCAGCAGCTTGAATCTAGGCAATGAGCAGTTCTTC. The encoded protein is CASSLNLGNEQFF.

This chain uses TRBV5-1 with TRBJ1-3; D might be TRBD1 (5 bases). The CDR3 covers 13 residues. Germline CDR1 reads SGHRS; CDR2 reads YFSETQ. V was trimmed by 3 bases and J by 4 bases, leaving 8 bases between them. CDR3 coding DNA: TGCGCCAGCAGCTGGGACGTGGGAAACACCATATATTTT. Translation gives CASSWDVGNTIYF. The variable domain in full, completed from reference TRBV5-1 and TRBJ1-3, reads KAGVTQTPRYLIKTRGQQVTLSCSPISGHRSVSWYQQTPGQGLQFLFEYFSETQRNKGNFPGRFSGRQFSNSRSEMNVSTLELGDSALYLCASSWDVGNTIYFGEGSWLTVV.

The chain is built from TRBV30 and TRBJ1-3; D is uncertain. The V end lost 4 bases, the J end lost 0 bases, and 10 bases lay between the germline ends. The CDR3 extends over 14 amino acids. CDR1 GTSNPN and CDR2 SVGIG come from the germline V gene (reference sequence). CDR3 coding DNA: TGTGCCTGGATATCGAGACTCTCTGGAAACACCATATATTTT. It is translated as CAWISRLSGNTIYF.

This clone has more than one count but fewer than ten. The V gene is TRBV6-1, the J gene TRBJ1-5; TRBD1 agrees at 8 bases. Trimming at V came to 4 bases and at J to 4 bases, leaving 9 bases not matched to a gene. The germline V gene has CDR1 MNHNS and CDR2 SASEGT. This CDR3 comprises 16 residues. The CDR3 loop is CASSVNRDRSNQPQHF. CDR3 nucleotides: TGTGCCAGCAGTGTAAACCGGGACAGGTCTAATCAGCCCCAGCATTTT.

The chain combines TRBV30 with TRBJ1-4; D is unclear. V lost 2 bases and J lost 6, with 16 bases in between. Per the germline V gene, CDR1 is GTSNPN and CDR2 is SVGIG (reference sequence). This CDR3 spans 15 amino acids. CDR3 region: CAWSPRVGRDEKLFF. CDR3 bases: TGTGCCTGGAGTCCCCGGGTGGGGAGGGATGAAAAACTGTTTTTT.

The chain is built from TRBV5-5 and TRBJ2-3, with 13 bases that match TRBD2. This CDR3 region has 17 residues. After removal of 3 bases from V and 1 base from J, the junction contained 5 bases not matched to a gene. Germline V gene lookup returns CDR1 SGHKS and CDR2 YYEKEE (reference sequence). CDR3 sequence: CASSSGLAGAGTDTQYF. CDR3 DNA sequence: TGTGCCAGCAGCTCTGGACTAGCGGGAGCGGGCACAGATACGCAGTATTTT.

The rearrangement joins TRBV6-6 to TRBJ2-3; tentatively, D is TRBD2 (6 bases). CDR1 MNHNY and CDR2 SVGAGI come from the germline V gene (reference sequence). The CDR3 has 15 amino acids. V lost 6 bases to trimming and J lost 3 bases, with 16 bases between them. The CDR3 sequence is CASSDGGRQTDTQYF. CDR3 in DNA: TGTGCCAGCAGCGACGGTGGGAGGCAAACAGATACGCAGTATTTT.

J is TRBJ2-1 and V is TRBV11-3; the match to TRBD2 covers 10 bases. V was pared by 0 bases and J by 5 bases, with 7 bases of the junction left unmatched. The CDR3 runs to 17 residues. Germline CDR1 SGHNT, CDR2 YENEEA. The DNA of the CDR3 is TGTGCCAGCAGCTTAGATCTGGGGACTAGCGTGAACAATGAGCAGTTCTTC. Translation: CASSLDLGTSVNNEQFF.

The V gene is TRBV11-2, the J gene TRBJ2-7; 9 bases map to TRBD2. The ends lost 4 bases at V and 2 bases at J; junction bases unmatched: 3. Germline lookup yields CDR1 SGHAT and CDR2 FQNNGV. CDR3 length: 14 amino acids. In DNA form, the CDR3 reads TGTGCCAGCAGCTCGACTAGCGGTCCCTACGAGCAGTACTTC. Residues: CASSSTSGPYEQYF.

V is TRBV19 and J is TRBJ1-1, with 10 bases that match TRBD1. Germline values: CDR1 LNHDA, CDR2 SQIVND (reference sequence). This CDR3 contains 15 residues. J gave up 4 bases and V 6 bases, and 8 bases lay outside the gene matches. The CDR3: CASRRPGTGVTEAFF. CDR3 DNA: TGTGCCAGTAGGCGTCCCGGGACAGGGGTCACTGAAGCTTTCTTT. Full variable domain (rest looked up from reference TRBV19 and TRBJ1-1): DGGITQSPKYLFRKEGQNVTLSCEQNLNHDAMYWYRQDPGQGLRLIYYSQIVNDFQKGDIAEGYSVSREKKESFPLTVTSAQKNPTAFYLCASRRPGTGVTEAFFGQGTRLTVV.

This chain links TRBV7-9 with TRBJ1-3, with 9 nucleotides matching TRBD1. The J segment lost 4 bases and the V segment lost 2 bases, leaving 9 bases of the junction unmatched. Germline V gene lookup returns CDR1 SEHNR and CDR2 FQNEAQ (reference sequence). The CDR3 length is 17 residues. The CDR3 DNA reads TGTGCCAGCAGCTTAATTCAGGCCACAGGGGGCGGAAACACCATATATTTT. This codes for CASSLIQATGGGNTIYF.

V gene TRBV10-2 combines with J gene TRBJ2-5, with D hard to call. This CDR3 is built from 15 residues. V was trimmed by 4 bases and J by 4 bases, leaving 16 bases between them. Germline V lookup: CDR1 WSHSY, CDR2 SAAADI. CDR3 in amino acids: CASSAWADDRETQYF. The CDR3 DNA sequence: TGCGCCAGCAGTGCCTGGGCGGACGATAGAGAGACCCAGTACTTC.

This rearrangement joins TRBV12-3 or TRBV12-4 to TRBJ2-5; D is undetermined. V was cut by 2 bases and J by 2 bases, with 6 bases left in between. The CDR3 covers 13 residues. CDR3 in DNA: TGTGCCAGCAGTTTAAGGCAGCAAGAGACCCAGTACTTC. Its translation is CASSLRQQETQYF.

The chain has TRBV12-3 or TRBV12-4 and TRBJ1-1; D not resolved. Trimming cost V 1 base and J 1 base, with 1 base left between them. The CDR3 consists of 12 residues. The CDR3 DNA sequence: TGTGCCAGCAGTTTAGGGAACACTGAAGCTTTCTTT. Its translation: CASSLGNTEAFF.

The rearrangement uses TRBV29-1 and TRBJ2-3; D ambiguous. From germline, CDR1 is SQVTM and CDR2 ANQGSEA. This CDR3 region has 13 residues. The ends were cut back, 2 bases at V and 3 bases at J, with 9 bases in the middle. CDR3 nucleotide sequence: TGCAGCGTTGAATCAGTGTTGACAGATACGCAGTATTTT. Translating it yields CSVESVLTDTQYF.

CDR3 DNA: TGTGCCAGCTCTTCAGGGACAGGGCTCAATCAGCCCCAGCATTTT. Residues: CASSSGTGLNQPQHF. The V and J genes are TRBV7-9 and TRBJ1-5, with 9 bases matching TRBD1. V dropped 8 bases and J dropped 3; count of bases not matched to a gene: 8. This CDR3 has 15 residues. Germline-derived CDR1 and CDR2 are SEHNR and FQNEAQ (reference sequence).

The chain employs TRBV19 and TRBJ1-1; 8 positions match TRBD1. The germline CDR1 and CDR2 sequences are LNHDA and SQIVND (reference sequence). The CDR3 runs 15 residues. With 9 bases clipped from V and 5 bases from J, the junction kept 14 bases outside the gene matches. The CDR3 DNA sequence: TGTGCCAGCAGGACGTCGGGACAGGCTAGAACTGAAGCTTTCTTT. Its translation is CASRTSGQARTEAFF.

CDR3 nucleotides: TGTGCCAGCTCTCCTATTACTAGCGAAGAGACCCAGTACTTC. It is translated as CASSPITSEETQYF. V gene TRBV18 combines with J gene TRBJ2-5, with 7 bases lining up with TRBD2. The CDR3 runs 14 residues. Germline lookup yields CDR1 KGHSH and CDR2 LQKENI. Losses at the gene ends were 6 bases for V and 3 bases for J; bases not matched to a gene: 7. Drawing the rest from reference TRBV18 and TRBJ2-5, the complete variable domain is NAGVMQNPRHLVRRRGQEARLRCSPMKGHSHVYWYRQLPEEGLKFMVYLQKENIIDESGMPKERFSAEFPKEGPSILRIQQVVRGDSAAYFCASSPITSEETQYFGPGTRLLVL.

This chain links TRBV29-1 with TRBJ2-3; TRBD1 matches at 7 bases. Germline CDR1 reads SQVTM; CDR2 reads ANQGSEA. The ends lost 7 bases at V and 0 bases at J; junction bases unmatched: 1. The CDR3 consists of 12 residues. CDR3 region: CSATGSTDTQYF. CDR3 DNA sequence: TGCAGCGCGACAGGGAGCACAGATACGCAGTATTTT.

The chain carries TRBV5-6 and TRBJ1-2; no firm D call. CDR1 and CDR2 from the germline V gene are SGHDT and YYEEEE. Trimming stripped 6 bases from V and 0 bases from J, with 18 bases between. The CDR3 extends over 16 amino acids. The CDR3 nucleotides read TGTGCCAGCACGTACACCTGGAGCAGAGCTAACTATGGCTACACCTTC. Translating it yields CASTYTWSRANYGYTF.

This rearrangement joins TRBV3-1 (or the pseudogene TRBV3-2) to TRBJ1-1; TRBD1 is a possible D gene (5 bases). This CDR3 comprises 15 residues. Germline lookup yields CDR1 LGHDT and CDR2 YNNKEL (reference sequence). The V end lost 4 bases, the J end lost 5 bases, and 17 bases lay between the germline ends. Written as DNA, the CDR3 is TGTGCCAGCAGCCCAAACCAGGGTGGGGTTACTGAAGCTTTCTTT. As protein: CASSPNQGGVTEAFF.